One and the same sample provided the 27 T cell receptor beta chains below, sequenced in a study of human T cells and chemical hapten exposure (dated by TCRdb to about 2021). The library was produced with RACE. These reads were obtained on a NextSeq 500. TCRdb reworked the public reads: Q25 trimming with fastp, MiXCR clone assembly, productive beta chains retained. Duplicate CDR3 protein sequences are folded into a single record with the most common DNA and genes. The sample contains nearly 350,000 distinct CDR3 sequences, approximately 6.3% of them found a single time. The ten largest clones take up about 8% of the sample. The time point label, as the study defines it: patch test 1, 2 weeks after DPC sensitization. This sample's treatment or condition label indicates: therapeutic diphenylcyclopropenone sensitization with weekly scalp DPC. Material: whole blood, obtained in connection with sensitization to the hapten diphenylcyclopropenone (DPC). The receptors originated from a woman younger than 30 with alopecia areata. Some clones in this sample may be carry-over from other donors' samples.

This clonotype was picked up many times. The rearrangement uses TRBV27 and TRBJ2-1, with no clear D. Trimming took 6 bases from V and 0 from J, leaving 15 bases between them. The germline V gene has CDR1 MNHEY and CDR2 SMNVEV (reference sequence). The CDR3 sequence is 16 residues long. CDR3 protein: CASSLTTWSSYNEQFF. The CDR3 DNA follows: TGTGCCAGCAGCCTAACGACATGGAGCTCCTACAATGAGCAGTTCTTC.

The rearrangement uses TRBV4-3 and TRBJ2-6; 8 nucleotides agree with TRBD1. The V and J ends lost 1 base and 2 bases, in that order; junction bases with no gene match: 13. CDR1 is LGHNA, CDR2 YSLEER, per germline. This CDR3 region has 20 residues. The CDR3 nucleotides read TGCGCCAGCAGCCAAGTGTTTACAGGGGGAATTGGGGCTGGGGCCAACGTCCTGACTTTC. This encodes CASSQVFTGGIGAGANVLTF.

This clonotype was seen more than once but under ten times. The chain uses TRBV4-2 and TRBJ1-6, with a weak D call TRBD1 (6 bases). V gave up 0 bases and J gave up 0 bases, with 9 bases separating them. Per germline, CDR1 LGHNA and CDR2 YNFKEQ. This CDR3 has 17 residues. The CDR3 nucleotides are TGTGCCAGCAGCCAAGATGCAGGGGACTCCTATAATTCACCCCTCCACTTT. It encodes CASSQDAGDSYNSPLHF.

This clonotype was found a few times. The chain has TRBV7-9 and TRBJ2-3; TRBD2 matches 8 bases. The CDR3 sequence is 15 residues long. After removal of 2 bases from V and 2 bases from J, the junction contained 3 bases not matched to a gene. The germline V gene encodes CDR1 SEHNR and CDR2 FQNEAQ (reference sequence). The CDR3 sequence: CASSLTSGNTDTQYF. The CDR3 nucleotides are TGTGCCAGCAGCTTAACTAGCGGAAACACAGATACGCAGTATTTT.

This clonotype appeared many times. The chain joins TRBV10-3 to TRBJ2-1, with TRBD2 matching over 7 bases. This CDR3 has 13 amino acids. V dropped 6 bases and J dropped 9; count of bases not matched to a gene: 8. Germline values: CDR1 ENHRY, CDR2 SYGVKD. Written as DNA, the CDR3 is TGTGCCATCAGACCCGGACTAGTTAGTGAGCAGTTCTTC. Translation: CAIRPGLVSEQFF.

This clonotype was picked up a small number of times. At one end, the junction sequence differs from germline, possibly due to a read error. The CDR3 DNA reads TGTGCCAGCAGCCTGGGGTATATCTACTTATTC. This gives the protein CASSLGYIYLF. This chain joins TRBV3-1 and TRBJ2-7; D is unresolved. This CDR3 comprises 11 residues. Germline V CDR1 and CDR2: LGHDT, YNNKEL (reference sequence).

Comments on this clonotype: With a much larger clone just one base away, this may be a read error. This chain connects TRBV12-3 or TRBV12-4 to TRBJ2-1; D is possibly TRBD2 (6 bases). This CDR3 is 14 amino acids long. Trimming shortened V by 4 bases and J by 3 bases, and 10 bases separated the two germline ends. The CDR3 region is CASSWGLIYNEQFF. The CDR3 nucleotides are TGTGCCAGCAGTTGGGGACTCATCTACAATGAGCAGTTCTTC.

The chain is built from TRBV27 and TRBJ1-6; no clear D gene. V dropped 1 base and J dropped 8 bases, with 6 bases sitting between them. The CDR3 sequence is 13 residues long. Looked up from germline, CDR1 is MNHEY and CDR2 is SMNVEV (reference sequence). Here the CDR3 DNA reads TGTGCCAGCAGTTTATACCCAGATTCACCCCTCCACTTT. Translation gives CASSLYPDSPLHF.

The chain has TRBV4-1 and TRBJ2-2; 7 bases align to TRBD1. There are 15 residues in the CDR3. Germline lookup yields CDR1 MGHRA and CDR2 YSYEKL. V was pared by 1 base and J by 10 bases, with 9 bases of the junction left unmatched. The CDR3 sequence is CASSQVYRDSMELFF. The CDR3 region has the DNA TGCGCCAGCAGCCAAGTGTATAGGGACAGCATGGAGCTGTTTTTT.

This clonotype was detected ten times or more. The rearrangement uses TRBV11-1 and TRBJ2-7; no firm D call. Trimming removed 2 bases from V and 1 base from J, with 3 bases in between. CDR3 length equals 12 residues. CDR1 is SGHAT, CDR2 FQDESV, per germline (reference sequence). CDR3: CASSLLSYEQYF. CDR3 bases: TGTGCCAGCAGCTTACTTTCCTACGAGCAGTACTTC.

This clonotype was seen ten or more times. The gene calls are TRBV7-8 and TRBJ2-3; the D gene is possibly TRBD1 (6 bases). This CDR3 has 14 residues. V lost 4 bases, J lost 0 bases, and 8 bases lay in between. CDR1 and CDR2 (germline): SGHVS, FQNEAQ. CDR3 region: CASSSRGSTDTQYF. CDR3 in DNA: TGTGCCAGCAGCTCCAGGGGTAGCACAGATACGCAGTATTTT.

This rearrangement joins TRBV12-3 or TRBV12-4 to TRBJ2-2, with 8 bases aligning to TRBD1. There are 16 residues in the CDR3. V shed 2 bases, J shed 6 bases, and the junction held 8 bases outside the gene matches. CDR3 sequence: CASSLHPQGAAGELFF. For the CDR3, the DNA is TGTGCCAGCAGTTTACACCCTCAGGGGGCCGCCGGGGAGCTGTTTTTT.

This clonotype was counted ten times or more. In DNA, the CDR3 is TGCAGTGCTAGAGATCCTCGCGGGGACGGAGAAGCTTTCTTT. Translating it yields CSARDPRGDGEAFF. This chain joins TRBV20-1 and TRBJ1-1, with D perhaps matching TRBD1 (5 bases). CDR3 length: 14 amino acids. The ends were cut back, 0 bases at V and 8 bases at J, with 16 bases in the middle. Germline assignment: CDR1 DFQATT and CDR2 SNEGSKA (reference sequence).

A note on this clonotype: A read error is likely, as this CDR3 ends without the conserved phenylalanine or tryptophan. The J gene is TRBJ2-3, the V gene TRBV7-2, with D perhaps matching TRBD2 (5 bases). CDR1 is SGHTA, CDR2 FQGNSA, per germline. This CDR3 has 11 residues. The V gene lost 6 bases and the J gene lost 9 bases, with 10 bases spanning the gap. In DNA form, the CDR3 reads TGTGCCAGCAGTGGAAGCGGCACGCAGTATCTT. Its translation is CASSGSGTQYL.

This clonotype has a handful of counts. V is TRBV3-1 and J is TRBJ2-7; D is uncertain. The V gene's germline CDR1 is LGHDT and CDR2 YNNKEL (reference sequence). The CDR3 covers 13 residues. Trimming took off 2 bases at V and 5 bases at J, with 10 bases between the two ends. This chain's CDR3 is CASSQRQGNEQYF. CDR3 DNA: TGTGCCAGCAGCCAACGACAAGGCAACGAGCAGTACTTC.

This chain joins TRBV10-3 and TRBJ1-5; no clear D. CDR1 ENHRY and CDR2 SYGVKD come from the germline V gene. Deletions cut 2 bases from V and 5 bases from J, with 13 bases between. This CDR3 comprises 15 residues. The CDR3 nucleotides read TGTGCCATCAGTGAGACAGCCTCCATCGATCAGCCCCAGCATTTT. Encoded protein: CAISETASIDQPQHF.

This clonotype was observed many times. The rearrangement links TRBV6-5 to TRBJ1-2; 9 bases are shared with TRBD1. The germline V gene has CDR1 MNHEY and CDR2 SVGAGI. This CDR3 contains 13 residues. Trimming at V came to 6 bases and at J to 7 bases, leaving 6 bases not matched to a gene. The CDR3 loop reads CASRPQGARGYTF. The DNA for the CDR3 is TGTGCCAGCAGGCCACAGGGGGCGCGTGGCTACACCTTC.

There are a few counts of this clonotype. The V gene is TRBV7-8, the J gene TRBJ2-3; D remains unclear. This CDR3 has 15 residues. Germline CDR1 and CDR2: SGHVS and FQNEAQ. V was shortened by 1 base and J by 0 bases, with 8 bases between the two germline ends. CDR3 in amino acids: CASSLVFGSTDTQYF. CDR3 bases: TGTGCCAGCAGCTTAGTGTTCGGAAGCACAGATACGCAGTATTTT.

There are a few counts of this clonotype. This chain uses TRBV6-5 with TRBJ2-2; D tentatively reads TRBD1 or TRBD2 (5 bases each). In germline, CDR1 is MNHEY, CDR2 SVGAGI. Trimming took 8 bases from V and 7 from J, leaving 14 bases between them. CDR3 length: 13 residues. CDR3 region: CASRDHSGGELFF. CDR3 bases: TGTGCCAGCCGGGACCATAGTGGCGGGGAGCTGTTTTTT.

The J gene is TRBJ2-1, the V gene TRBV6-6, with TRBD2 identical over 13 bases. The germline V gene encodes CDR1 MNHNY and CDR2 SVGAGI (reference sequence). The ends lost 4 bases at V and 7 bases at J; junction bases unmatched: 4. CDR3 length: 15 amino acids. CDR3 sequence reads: CASSSTSGGGNEQFF. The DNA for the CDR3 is TGTGCCAGCAGTTCTACTAGCGGGGGGGGAAATGAGCAGTTCTTC.

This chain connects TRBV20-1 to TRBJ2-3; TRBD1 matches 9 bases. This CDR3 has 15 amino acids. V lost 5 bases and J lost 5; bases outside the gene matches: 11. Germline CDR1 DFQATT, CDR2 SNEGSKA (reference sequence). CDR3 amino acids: CSAGNRDRAKDTQYF. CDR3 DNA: TGCAGTGCTGGAAACCGGGACAGGGCCAAAGATACGCAGTATTTT.

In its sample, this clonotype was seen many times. DNA of the CDR3: TGCAGCGTTGGTCATTACGGGAAAACTGAAGCTTTCTTT. Protein: CSVGHYGKTEAFF. The chain has TRBV29-1 and TRBJ1-1; D gene ambiguous. The V end was cut by 4 bases, the J end by 5 bases, with 14 bases between. This CDR3 has 13 residues. CDR1 is SQVTM and CDR2 is ANQGSEA in the germline V gene.

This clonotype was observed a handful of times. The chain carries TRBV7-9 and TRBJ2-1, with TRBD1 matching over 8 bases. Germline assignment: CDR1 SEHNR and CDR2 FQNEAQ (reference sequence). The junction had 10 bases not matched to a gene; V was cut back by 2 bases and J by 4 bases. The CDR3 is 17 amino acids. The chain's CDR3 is CASSLLVTGQAYNEQFF. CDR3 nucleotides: TGTGCCAGCAGCTTATTGGTAACGGGACAGGCGTACAATGAGCAGTTCTTC.

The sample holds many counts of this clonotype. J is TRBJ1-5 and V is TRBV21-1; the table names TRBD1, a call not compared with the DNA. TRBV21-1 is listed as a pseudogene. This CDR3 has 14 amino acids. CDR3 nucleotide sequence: TGTGCCAGCAGCCGGACAGTGCGCAATCAGCCCCAGCATTTT. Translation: CASSRTVRNQPQHF.

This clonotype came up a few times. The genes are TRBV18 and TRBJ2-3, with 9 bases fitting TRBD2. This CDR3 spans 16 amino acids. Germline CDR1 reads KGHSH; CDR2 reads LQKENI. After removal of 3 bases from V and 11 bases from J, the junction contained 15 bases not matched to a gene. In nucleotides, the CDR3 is TGTGCCAGCTCACCTTGGACTAGCGTGGATGGTCCAGGGCAGTATTTT. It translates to CASSPWTSVDGPGQYF.

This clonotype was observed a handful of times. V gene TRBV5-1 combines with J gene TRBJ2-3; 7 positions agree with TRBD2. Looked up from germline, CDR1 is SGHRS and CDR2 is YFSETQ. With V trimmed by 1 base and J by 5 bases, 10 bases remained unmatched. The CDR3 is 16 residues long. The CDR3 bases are TGCGCCAGCAGCTTGCCAGCGGGGTTCACACGAGATACGCAGTATTTT. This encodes CASSLPAGFTRDTQYF.

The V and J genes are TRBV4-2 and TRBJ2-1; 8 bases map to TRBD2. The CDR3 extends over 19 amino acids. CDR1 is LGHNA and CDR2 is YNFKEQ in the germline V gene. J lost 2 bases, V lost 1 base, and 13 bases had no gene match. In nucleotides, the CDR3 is TGTGCCAGCAGCCAAGCCCCAGTTTTAGGGCGGGGGGCCTACAATGAGCAGTTCTTC. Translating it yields CASSQAPVLGRGAYNEQFF.